This TCR beta chain was observed in a study of tissue T cells after allogeneic stem cell transplantation. Comment on this clone: The antigen remains unidentified. Germline and genes: mouse. The read falls 1 residue short of the CDR3 end, and the missing part is taken from the germline J gene.

Looked up from germline, CDR1 is KGHPV and CDR2 is FQNQEV (reference sequence). Trimming removed 1 base at V and 2 bases at J, with 5 bases between. The CDR3 is made up of 13 amino acids. Survey-depth TCRbeta CDR3 sequencing reported V/J genes and productive frequencies. TCRdb's table, derived via immunoSEQ multiplex PCR, lists solely in-frame clones and lacks some. The table has 8,000 to 8,500 clones, 45% to 60% seen once. Study-wide points: Anatomically similar tissues had similar TCR repertoires within each patient. Across patients, clones rarely overlapped, yet motif clusters were shared tissue-specifically.

As to time point: mouse harvest day 7 after allogeneic transplant. Mouse grafts combined 10^7 T-cell-depleted bone marrow cells with 10^6 splenic CD5+ T cells. This mouse GVHD model was MHC-mismatched B6 to BALB/c, profiled day 7 or 14. The sequence came from a female BALB/c mouse given C57BL/6 T cells with graft-versus-host disease after an allogeneic hematopoietic cell transplant. J is TRBJ1-2 and V is TRBV26, with unresolved D. Sample: gut tissue. The sequenced CDR3 bases are TGTGCCAGCAGTCTGTGGCGTAACTCCGACTACACC. Translating it yields CASSLWRNSDYT. The entire CDR3 reads CASSLWRNSDYTF.